A selection of T cell receptor beta chains follows, all from one sample in a study of beta chain features in type 1 diabetes. Generated by immunoSEQ multiplex PCR, the TCRdb table keeps only in-frame clones and is missing some. Of around 190,000 clones listed, 13% were seen once; the top ten hold around 0.63%. Sequencing was done on a sample of central memory CD4+ T cells from blood. The receptors originated from a woman under 30 in good health. The CDR3 runs from the conserved cysteine through the conserved F or W. A D gene is named only where the DNA matches it firmly. Clone size, where shown, is once, few, many, or a class for clones that have expanded.

abundance: once; v_gene: TRBV28; d_gene: NA; j_gene: TRBJ2-7; CDR3aa: CASSSSYYEQYF; CDR3nt: TGTGCCAGCAGTTCCTCCTACTACGAGCAGTACTTC
abundance: NA; v_gene: TRBV7-2; d_gene: NA; j_gene: TRBJ2-7; CDR3aa: CASSYRARRSSYEQYF; CDR3nt: TGTGCCAGCAGCTACCGTGCTAGGCGGAGCTCCTACGAGCAGTACTTC
abundance: NA; v_gene: TRBV28; d_gene: NA; j_gene: TRBJ1-5; CDR3aa: CASRGASNQPQHF; CDR3nt: TGTGCCAGCAGGGGGGCTAGCAATCAGCCCCAGCATTTT
abundance: few; v_gene: TRBV7-2; d_gene: TRBD1; j_gene: TRBJ1-2; CDR3aa: CASSMTGDVYGYTF; CDR3nt: TGTGCCAGCAGTATGACAGGGGACGTCTATGGCTACACCTTC
abundance: few; v_gene: TRBV4-1; d_gene: TRBD1; j_gene: TRBJ2-2; CDR3aa: CASSPGGGKNTGELFF; CDR3nt: TGCGCCAGCAGCCCAGGGGGCGGAAAGAACACCGGGGAGCTGTTTTTT
abundance: NA; v_gene: TRBV6-5; d_gene: NA; j_gene: TRBJ2-6; CDR3aa: CASSFGRGAGANVLTF; CDR3nt: TGTGCCAGCAGTTTTGGTCGAGGAGCTGGGGCCAACGTCCTGACTTTC
abundance: NA; v_gene: TRBV5-5; d_gene: NA; j_gene: TRBJ2-5; CDR3aa: CASSSRAAETQYF; CDR3nt: TGTGCCAGCAGCTCCAGGGCCGCGGAGACCCAGTACTTC
abundance: NA; v_gene: TRBV21-1; d_gene: NA; j_gene: TRBJ2-4; CDR3aa: CASSKRGSLAKNIQYF; CDR3nt: TGTGCCAGCAGCAAGCGGGGAAGTTTGGCCAAAAACATTCAGTACTTC
abundance: NA; v_gene: TRBV29-1; d_gene: TRBD2; j_gene: TRBJ2-7; CDR3aa: CSAVAGGYEQYF; CDR3nt: TGCAGCGCCGTCGCGGGGGGATACGAGCAGTACTTC
abundance: few; v_gene: TRBV4-1; d_gene: NA; j_gene: TRBJ1-5; CDR3aa: CASSQDLTGRDQPQHF; CDR3nt: TGCGCCAGCAGCCAAGACCTAACAGGGCGGGATCAGCCCCAGCATTTT
abundance: few; v_gene: TRBV7-8; d_gene: NA; j_gene: TRBJ2-1; CDR3aa: CASSSYVRNEQFF; CDR3nt: TGTGCCAGCAGCTCTTACGTACGGAATGAGCAGTTCTTC
abundance: NA; v_gene: TRBV18; d_gene: TRBD2; j_gene: TRBJ2-2; CDR3aa: CASSPGTSGRSAGELFF; CDR3nt: TGTGCCAGCTCACCGGGGACTAGCGGGAGGTCCGCCGGGGAGCTGTTTTTT
abundance: many; v_gene: TRBV7-3; d_gene: NA; j_gene: TRBJ2-1; CDR3aa: CASSLTAAGGDEQFF; CDR3nt: TGTGCCAGCAGCTTAACGGCGGCAGGAGGGGATGAGCAGTTCTTC
abundance: few; v_gene: TRBV18; d_gene: NA; j_gene: TRBJ2-3; CDR3aa: CASCPGRSTDTQYF; CDR3nt: TGTGCCAGCTGCCCGGGGAGAAGCACAGATACGCAGTATTTT
abundance: few; v_gene: TRBV30; d_gene: NA; j_gene: TRBJ2-5; CDR3aa: CASTGVGQETQYF; CDR3nt: TGTGCCTCGACGGGAGTCGGTCAAGAGACCCAGTACTTC
abundance: few; v_gene: TRBV30; d_gene: NA; j_gene: TRBJ2-7; CDR3aa: CAWSVSGSKLYF; CDR3nt: TGTGCCTGGAGTGTCTCGGGGTCGAAGCTGTACTTC
abundance: NA; v_gene: TRBV23-1; d_gene: TRBD1; j_gene: TRBJ2-7; CDR3aa: CASSHSFNRGDSSEQYF; CDR3nt: TGCGCCAGCAGTCATAGCTTCAACAGGGGGGATTCCTCCGAGCAGTACTTC
abundance: NA; v_gene: TRBV6-6; d_gene: NA; j_gene: TRBJ1-2; CDR3aa: CASSYEGTTNYGYTF; CDR3nt: TGTGCCAGCAGTTACGAGGGCACTACTAACTATGGCTACACCTTC
abundance: NA; v_gene: TRBV29-1; d_gene: TRBD1; j_gene: TRBJ2-5; CDR3aa: CSVSIRGPQETQYF; CDR3nt: TGCAGCGTTTCGATTAGGGGGCCCCAAGAGACCCAGTACTTC
abundance: many; v_gene: TRBV29-1; d_gene: NA; j_gene: TRBJ2-7; CDR3aa: CSVESSVGGEQYF; CDR3nt: TGCAGCGTTGAAAGCTCCGTGGGAGGAGAGCAGTACTTC
abundance: NA; v_gene: TRBV5-4; d_gene: TRBD1; j_gene: TRBJ2-7; CDR3aa: CASSRSRSGQGVDEQYF; CDR3nt: TGTGCCAGCAGTCGTAGCCGGTCGGGACAGGGGGTTGACGAGCAGTACTTC
abundance: few; v_gene: TRBV7-9; d_gene: TRBD2; j_gene: TRBJ2-1; CDR3aa: CASSSIGSGSTEQFF; CDR3nt: TGTGCCAGCAGCTCCATCGGTAGCGGGAGTACAGAGCAGTTCTTC
abundance: few; v_gene: TRBV27; d_gene: NA; j_gene: TRBJ2-7; CDR3aa: CASSLSMSAVRLGEQYF; CDR3nt: TGTGCCAGCAGTTTATCCATGTCTGCGGTAAGGTTGGGCGAGCAGTACTTC
abundance: few; v_gene: TRBV19; d_gene: TRBD2; j_gene: TRBJ2-1; CDR3aa: CASSPLAAIQNEQFF; CDR3nt: TGTGCCAGTAGCCCACTAGCGGCCATCCAAAATGAGCAGTTCTTC
abundance: NA; v_gene: TRBV11-2; d_gene: NA; j_gene: TRBJ2-2; CDR3aa: CASSLVGGPAGELFF; CDR3nt: TGTGCCAGCAGCTTAGTCGGGGGTCCGGCCGGGGAGCTGTTTTTT
abundance: few; v_gene: TRBV27; d_gene: TRBD1; j_gene: TRBJ1-1; CDR3aa: CASSIRDRGRTFF; CDR3nt: TGTGCCAGCAGTATTAGGGACAGGGGGCGAACTTTCTTT
abundance: few; v_gene: TRBV9; d_gene: TRBD2; j_gene: TRBJ2-1; CDR3aa: CASSVAVAGKQFF; CDR3nt: TGTGCCAGCAGCGTAGCAGTAGCGGGGAAGCAGTTCTTC
abundance: NA; v_gene: TRBV6-6; d_gene: NA; j_gene: TRBJ2-3; CDR3aa: CASSSSDLQYF; CDR3nt: TGTGCCAGCAGTTCCAGCGATCTGCAGTATTTT
abundance: few; v_gene: TRBV9; d_gene: TRBD2; j_gene: TRBJ2-1; CDR3aa: CASSEGTNYNEQFF; CDR3nt: TGTGCCAGCAGCGAAGGGACTAACTACAATGAGCAGTTCTTC
abundance: few; v_gene: TRBV9; d_gene: TRBD2; j_gene: TRBJ2-1; CDR3aa: CASSLSGTYDNEQFF; CDR3nt: TGTGCCAGCAGCCTTAGCGGGACCTACGACAATGAGCAGTTCTTC